This T cell receptor beta chain appears in the sequencing data of a study of T cell changes during pregnancy in multiple sclerosis. This clone was found once. This table comes from immunoSEQ multiplex PCR, and its TCRdb copy is limited to in-frame clones, with some not included. The sample shows 30,000 to 45,000 clones, 90% to 95% of them seen only once. The sequenced sample was CD8+ T cells from peripheral blood mononuclear cells, obtained before pregnancy. This TCR was recovered from a female donor with multiple sclerosis, enrolled in a pregnancy study.

The CDR3 is CASSQDAGVLYNEQFF. CDR3 DNA sequence: TGCGCCAGCAGCCAAGATGCAGGGGTACTCTACAATGAGCAGTTCTTC. V and J are TRBV4-1 and TRBJ2-1, with D possibly matching TRBD1 (6 bases). The CDR3 totals 16 residues. CDR1 and CDR2 (germline): MGHRA, YSYEKL. Trimming stripped 0 bases from V and 3 bases from J, with 12 bases between.